The 13 T cell receptor beta chains below come from one sample, sequenced in a study of blood T cell repertoires in COVID-19. Assay: immunoSEQ multiplex PCR; the TCRdb copy retains only in-frame clones and omits some. The sample records about 270,000 clones, roughly 86% being singletons. The sample taken for sequencing was PBMCs or T cells enriched from blood (not recorded which). Receptor source: a woman aged 18-29 years who had recovered from COVID-19.

V and J are TRBV24-1 and TRBJ1-5; 8 positions agree with TRBD1. The germline gives CDR1 KGHDR, CDR2 SFDVKD. CDR3 length: 15 residues. The J segment lost 0 bases and the V segment lost 5 bases, leaving 2 bases of the junction unmatched. CDR3 sequence reads: CATSGDRYSNQPQHF. CDR3 nucleotide sequence: TGTGCCACCAGTGGGGACAGGTATAGCAATCAGCCCCAGCATTTT.

The rearrangement joins TRBV7-8 to TRBJ1-4; D is possibly TRBD1 (5 bases). Germline V lookup: CDR1 SGHVS, CDR2 FQNEAQ. The CDR3 sequence is 14 residues long. Trimming shortened V by 5 bases and J by 6 bases, and 13 bases separated the two germline ends. The CDR3 DNA reads as TGTGCCAGCAGCCCAACAGGTGCCTATGAAAAACTGTTTTTT. It specifies CASSPTGAYEKLFF.

This clone was recorded once. The chain is built from TRBV5-1 and TRBJ1-4; possibly TRBD1 for D (6 bases). CDR3 length: 18 residues. CDR1 SGHRS and CDR2 YFSETQ come from the germline V gene. Trimming shortened V by 3 bases and J by 2 bases, and 20 bases separated the two germline ends. This chain's CDR3 is CASSSPHEDSRTNEKLFF. The CDR3, as DNA: TGCGCCAGCAGCTCCCCCCACGAGGACAGTCGGACTAATGAAAAACTGTTTTTT.

This clone was detected once. V usage is TRBV6-5 and J usage is TRBJ2-1; 9 bases align to TRBD2. CDR1 and CDR2 from the germline V gene are MNHEY and SVGAGI. The CDR3 loop spans 15 amino acids. J lost 5 bases, V lost 2 bases, and 4 bases had no gene match. CDR3 protein: CASSYPSGDDNEQFF. CDR3 coding DNA: TGTGCCAGCAGTTACCCTAGCGGGGATGACAATGAGCAGTTCTTC.

This sequence joins TRBV13 and TRBJ2-5; tentative D call: TRBD1 (6 bases). Between the trimmed V and J ends, which lost 1 base and 13 bases, there was a span of 13 bases. Per germline, CDR1 PRHDT and CDR2 FYEKMQ (reference sequence). The CDR3 is made up of 12 amino acids. CDR3: CASSLDRTGPYF. Written as DNA, the CDR3 is TGTGCCAGCAGCTTAGACAGAACAGGGCCGTACTTC.

The chain couples TRBV19 to TRBJ1-2, with a tentative D call TRBD1 (6 bases). Germline-derived CDR1 and CDR2 are LNHDA and SQIVND (reference sequence). CDR3 length: 15 residues. V lost 1 base to trimming and J lost 0 bases, with 9 bases between them. The CDR3, as DNA: TGTGCCAGTAGTATAGGGACAGCTGCTAACTATGGCTACACCTTC. Amino acid sequence: CASSIGTAANYGYTF.

The genes are TRBV3-1 (or the pseudogene TRBV3-2) and TRBJ2-5; possibly TRBD2 for D (5 bases). CDR3 length equals 14 residues. Germline CDR1 reads LGHDT; CDR2 reads YNNKEL (reference sequence). Trimming took off 4 bases at V and 4 bases at J, with 13 bases between the two ends. CDR3 in amino acids: CASSPSGYGETQYF. CDR3 in DNA: TGTGCCAGCAGCCCTTCGGGATATGGAGAGACCCAGTACTTC.

This chain uses TRBV5-1 with TRBJ2-2; 8 bases are shared with TRBD2. V dropped 0 bases and J dropped 3; count of bases not matched to a gene: 4. Germline CDR1 and CDR2: SGHRS and YFSETQ. The CDR3 covers 16 residues. The chain's CDR3 is CASSLVPGGDTGELFF. In nucleotides, the CDR3 is TGCGCCAGCAGCTTGGTCCCGGGAGGGGACACCGGGGAGCTGTTTTTT.

The chain joins TRBV7-8 to TRBJ2-3; 10 nucleotides align to TRBD1. CDR3 size: 16 residues. Unmatched junction bases numbered 8, after V lost 5 bases and J lost 3 bases. Germline loops: CDR1 SGHVS, CDR2 FQNEAQ. The CDR3 coding sequence is TGTGCCAGCAGCATTGACAGGGGGCCCGGGACAGATACGCAGTATTTT. It translates to CASSIDRGPGTDTQYF.

The sample holds a few counts of this clone. The chain employs TRBV9 and TRBJ2-3; D uncertain. In germline, CDR1 is SGDLS, CDR2 YYNGEE. V lost 0 bases and J lost 10, with 12 bases in between. This CDR3 region has 13 residues. DNA for the CDR3: TGTGCCAGCAGCGTAGGGGCCCCAGACCCGCAGTATTTT. Its translation is CASSVGAPDPQYF. The full variable domain, rest sourced from reference TRBV9 and TRBJ2-3, is DSGVTQTPKHLITATGQRVTLRCSPRSGDLSVYWYQQSLDQGLQFLIQYYNGEERAKGNILERFSAQQFPDLHSELNLSSLELGDSALYFCASSVGAPDPQYFGPGTRLTVL.

The rearrangement links TRBV5-1 to TRBJ1-1, with TRBD1 identical over 8 bases. CDR3 length: 15 residues. Trimming at V came to 0 bases and at J to 4 bases, leaving 5 bases not matched to a gene. CDR1 and CDR2 from the germline V gene are SGHRS and YFSETQ. CDR3 bases: TGCGCCAGCAGCTTGGAAACAGGGGGAGTCACTGAAGCTTTCTTT. Translating it yields CASSLETGGVTEAFF.

This clone was recorded once. The genes are TRBV15 and TRBJ2-5; D perhaps matches TRBD1 (5 bases). The CDR3 loop spans 17 amino acids. With 0 bases removed from V and 2 bases from J, the gap between germline ends came to 16 bases. Germline V gives CDR1 LNHNV, CDR2 YYDKDF (reference sequence). For the CDR3, the DNA is TGTGCCACCAGCAGAGATCTTCAGGGTTTTGTACAAGAGACCCAGTACTTC. Protein: CATSRDLQGFVQETQYF.

In its sample, this clone was seen once. The chain uses TRBV27 and TRBJ2-2; 10 bases align to TRBD2. From germline, CDR1 is MNHEY and CDR2 SMNVEV (reference sequence). V was clipped by 3 bases and J by 8 bases; unmatched bases: 9. The CDR3 runs to 16 residues. The CDR3 spells CASSFGLAGVGGELFF. As DNA, the CDR3 is TGTGCCAGCAGTTTCGGCCTAGCGGGAGTAGGTGGGGAGCTGTTTTTT.